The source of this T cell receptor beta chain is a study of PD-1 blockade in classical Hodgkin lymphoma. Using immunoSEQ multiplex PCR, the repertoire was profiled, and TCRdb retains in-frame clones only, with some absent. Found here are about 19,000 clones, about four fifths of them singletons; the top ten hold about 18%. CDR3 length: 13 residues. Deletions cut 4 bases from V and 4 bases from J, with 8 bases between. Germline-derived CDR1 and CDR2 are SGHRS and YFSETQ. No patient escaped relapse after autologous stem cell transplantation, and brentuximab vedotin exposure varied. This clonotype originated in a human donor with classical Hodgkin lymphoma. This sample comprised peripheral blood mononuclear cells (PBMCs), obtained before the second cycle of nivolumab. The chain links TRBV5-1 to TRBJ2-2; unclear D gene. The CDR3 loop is CASSPRSTGELFF. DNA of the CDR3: TGCGCCAGCAGCCCTCGTTCCACCGGGGAGCTGTTTTTT.